This T cell receptor beta chain was obtained from a study of blood T cell repertoires in COVID-19. Participants' reported clinical history set cohort assignment. V lost 0 bases to trimming and J lost 0 bases, with 3 bases between them. This CDR3 has 14 residues. The germline V gene has CDR1 SGHRS and CDR2 YFSETQ. Assay: immunoSEQ multiplex PCR; the TCRdb copy retains only in-frame clones and omits some. This sample has about 210,000 clones, with over 80% found just once. The J gene is TRBJ1-4, the V gene TRBV5-1; D uncertain. The material sequenced was PBMCs or T cells enriched from blood (not recorded which). The sequence was obtained from a woman in her twenties or thirties who had been exposed to COVID-19. This CDR3 reads CASSLAATNEKLFF. CDR3 DNA sequence: TGCGCCAGCAGCTTGGCCGCAACTAATGAAAAACTGTTTTTT. Full variable domain (rest looked up from reference TRBV5-1 and TRBJ1-4): KAGVTQTPRYLIKTRGQQVTLSCSPISGHRSVSWYQQTPGQGLQFLFEYFSETQRNKGNFPGRFSGRQFSNSRSEMNVSTLELGDSALYLCASSLAATNEKLFFGSGTQLSVL.